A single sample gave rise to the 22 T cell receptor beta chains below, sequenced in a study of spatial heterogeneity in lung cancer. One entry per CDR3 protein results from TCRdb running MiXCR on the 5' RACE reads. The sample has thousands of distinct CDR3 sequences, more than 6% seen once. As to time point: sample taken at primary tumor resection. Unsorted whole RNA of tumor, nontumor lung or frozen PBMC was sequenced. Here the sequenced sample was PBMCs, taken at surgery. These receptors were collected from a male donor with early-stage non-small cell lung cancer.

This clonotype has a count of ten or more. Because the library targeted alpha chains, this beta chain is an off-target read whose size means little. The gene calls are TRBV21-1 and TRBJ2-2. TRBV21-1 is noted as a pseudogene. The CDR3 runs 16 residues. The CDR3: CASSKALRVHTGELFF. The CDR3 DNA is TGTGCCAGCAGCAAAGCGCTTAGGGTTCACACCGGGGAGCTGTTTTTT.

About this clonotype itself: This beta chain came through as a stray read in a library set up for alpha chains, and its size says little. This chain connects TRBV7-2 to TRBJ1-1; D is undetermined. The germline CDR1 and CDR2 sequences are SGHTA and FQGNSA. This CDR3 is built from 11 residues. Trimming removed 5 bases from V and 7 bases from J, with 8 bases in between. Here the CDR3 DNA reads TGTGCCAGCAGCCTCGGGTTTGAAGCTTTCTTT. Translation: CASSLGFEAFF. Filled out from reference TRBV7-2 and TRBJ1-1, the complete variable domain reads GAGVSQSPSNKVTEKGKDVELRCDPISGHTALYWYRQSLGQGLEFLIYFQGNSAPDKSGLPSDRFSAERTGGSVSTLTIQRTQQEDSAVYLCASSLGFEAFFGQGTRLTVV.

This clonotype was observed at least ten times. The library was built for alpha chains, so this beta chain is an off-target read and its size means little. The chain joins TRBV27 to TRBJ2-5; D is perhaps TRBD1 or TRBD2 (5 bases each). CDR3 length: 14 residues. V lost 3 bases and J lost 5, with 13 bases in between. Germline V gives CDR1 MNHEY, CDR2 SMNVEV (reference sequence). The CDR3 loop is CASSFSGARETQYF. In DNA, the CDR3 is TGTGCCAGCAGTTTCTCCGGGGCTAGGGAGACCCAGTACTTC.

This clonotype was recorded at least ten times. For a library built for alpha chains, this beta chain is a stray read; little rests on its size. The CDR3 loop reads CASSQQMVWTEAFF. CDR3 nucleotides: TGTGCCAGCAGCCAACAGATGGTGTGGACTGAAGCTTTCTTT. J is TRBJ1-1 and V is TRBV14, with D unclear. Germline loops: CDR1 SGHDN, CDR2 FVKESK. The CDR3 runs 14 residues. Trimming removed 2 bases at V and 5 bases at J, with 12 bases between.

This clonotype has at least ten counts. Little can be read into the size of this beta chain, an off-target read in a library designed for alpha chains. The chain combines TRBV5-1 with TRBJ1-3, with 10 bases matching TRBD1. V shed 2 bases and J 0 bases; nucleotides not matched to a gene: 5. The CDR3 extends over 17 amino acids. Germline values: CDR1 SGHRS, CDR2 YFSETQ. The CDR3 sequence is CASSLWTGGDSGNTIYF. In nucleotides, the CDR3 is TGCGCCAGCAGCTTATGGACAGGGGGAGACTCTGGAAACACCATATATTTT.

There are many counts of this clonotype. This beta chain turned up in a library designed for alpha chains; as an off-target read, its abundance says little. This chain's CDR3 is CASSFTGAKNIQYF. In DNA form, the CDR3 reads TGTGCCAGCAGCTTTACAGGGGCCAAAAACATTCAGTACTTC. The chain is built from TRBV5-6 and TRBJ2-4, with a possible D match to TRBD1 (6 bases). V was cut by 2 bases and J by 1 base, with 7 bases left in between. Per the germline V gene, CDR1 is SGHDT and CDR2 is YYEEEE. This CDR3 is built from 14 residues.

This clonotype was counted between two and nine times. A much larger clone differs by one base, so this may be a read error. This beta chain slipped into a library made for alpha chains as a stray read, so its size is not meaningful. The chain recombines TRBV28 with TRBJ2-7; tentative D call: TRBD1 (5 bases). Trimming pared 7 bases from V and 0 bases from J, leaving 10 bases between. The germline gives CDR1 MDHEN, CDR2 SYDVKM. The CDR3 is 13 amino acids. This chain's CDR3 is CASTQDNSYEQYF. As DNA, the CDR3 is TGTGCCAGCACCCAGGACAACTCCTACGAGCAGTACTTC.

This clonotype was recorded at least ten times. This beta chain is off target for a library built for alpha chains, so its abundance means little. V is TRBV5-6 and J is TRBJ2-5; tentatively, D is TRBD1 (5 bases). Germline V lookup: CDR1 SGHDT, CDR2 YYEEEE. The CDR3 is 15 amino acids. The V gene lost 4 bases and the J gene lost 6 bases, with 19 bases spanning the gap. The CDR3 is CASSPTAGFGKTQYF. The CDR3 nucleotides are TGTGCCAGCAGCCCCACCGCAGGGTTCGGAAAGACCCAGTACTTC.

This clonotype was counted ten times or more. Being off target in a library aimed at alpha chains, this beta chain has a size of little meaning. CDR3 nucleotide sequence: TGCGCCAGCAGCCAAGTCCAGGACGTGAGCTCCTACAATGAGCAGTTCTTC. Protein: CASSQVQDVSSYNEQFF. The gene calls are TRBV4-1 and TRBJ2-1; D is uncertain. The germline V and J ends were trimmed by 1 base and 0 bases, with 13 bases remaining between them. The germline CDR1 and CDR2 sequences are MGHRA and YSYEKL. The CDR3 is 17 residues long.

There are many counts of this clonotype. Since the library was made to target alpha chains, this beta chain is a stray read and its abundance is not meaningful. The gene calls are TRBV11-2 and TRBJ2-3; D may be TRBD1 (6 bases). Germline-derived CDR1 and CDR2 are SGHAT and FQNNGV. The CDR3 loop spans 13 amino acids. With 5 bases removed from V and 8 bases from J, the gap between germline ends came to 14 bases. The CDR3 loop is CASSPVRGSTQYF. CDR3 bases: TGTGCCAGCAGCCCAGTAAGGGGGAGTACGCAGTATTTT.

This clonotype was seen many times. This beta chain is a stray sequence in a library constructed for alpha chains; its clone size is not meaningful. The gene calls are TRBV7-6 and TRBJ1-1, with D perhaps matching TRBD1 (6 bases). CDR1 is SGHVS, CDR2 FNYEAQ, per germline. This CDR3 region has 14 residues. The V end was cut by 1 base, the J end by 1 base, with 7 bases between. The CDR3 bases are TGTGCCAGCAGCTTAGGACAGGCGAACACTGAAGCTTTCTTT. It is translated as CASSLGQANTEAFF.

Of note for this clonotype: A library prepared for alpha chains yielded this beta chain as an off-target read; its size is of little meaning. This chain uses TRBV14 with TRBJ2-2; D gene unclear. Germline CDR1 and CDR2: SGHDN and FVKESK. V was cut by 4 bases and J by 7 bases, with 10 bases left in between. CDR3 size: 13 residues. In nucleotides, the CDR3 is TGTGCCAGCAGCCCGGCATCAGACGGGGAGCTGTTTTTT. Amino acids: CASSPASDGELFF.

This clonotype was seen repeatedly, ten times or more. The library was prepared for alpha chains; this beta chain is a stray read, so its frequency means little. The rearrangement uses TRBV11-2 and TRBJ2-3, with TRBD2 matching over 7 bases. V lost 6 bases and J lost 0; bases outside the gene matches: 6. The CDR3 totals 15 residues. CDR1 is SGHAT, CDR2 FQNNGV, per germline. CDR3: CASSYGGTSTDTQYF. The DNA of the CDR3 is TGTGCCAGCAGTTACGGGGGGACTAGCACAGATACGCAGTATTTT.

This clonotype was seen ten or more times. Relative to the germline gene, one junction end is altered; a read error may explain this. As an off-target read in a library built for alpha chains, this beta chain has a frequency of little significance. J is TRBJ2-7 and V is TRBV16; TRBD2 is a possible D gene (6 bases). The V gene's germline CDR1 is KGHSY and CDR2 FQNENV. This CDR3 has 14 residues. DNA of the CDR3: TGTGCCAGCAGCCAATGGGACGGAGGGCTCGGCCCCTCCTTC. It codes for CASSQWDGGLGPSF. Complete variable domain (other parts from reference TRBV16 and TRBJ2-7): GEEVAQTPKHLVRGEGQKAKLYCAPIKGHSYVFWYQQVLKNEFKFLISFQNENVFDETGMPKERFSAKCLPNSPCSLEIQATKLEDSAVYFCASSQWDGGLGPSFGPGTRLTVT.

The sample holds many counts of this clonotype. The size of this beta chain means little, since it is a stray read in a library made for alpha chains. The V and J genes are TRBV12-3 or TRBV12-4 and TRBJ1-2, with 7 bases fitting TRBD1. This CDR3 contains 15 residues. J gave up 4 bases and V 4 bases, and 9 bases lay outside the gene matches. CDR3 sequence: CASSSPGTVGYGYTF. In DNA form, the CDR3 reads TGTGCCAGCAGTTCCCCCGGGACAGTTGGCTATGGCTACACCTTC.

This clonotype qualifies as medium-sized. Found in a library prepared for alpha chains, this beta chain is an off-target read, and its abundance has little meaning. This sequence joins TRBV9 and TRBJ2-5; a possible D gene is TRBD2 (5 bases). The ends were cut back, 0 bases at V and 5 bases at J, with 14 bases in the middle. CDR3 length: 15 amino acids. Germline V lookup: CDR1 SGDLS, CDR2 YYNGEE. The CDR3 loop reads CASSVVSGFGETQYF. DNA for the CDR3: TGTGCCAGCAGCGTAGTATCGGGGTTCGGGGAGACCCAGTACTTC.

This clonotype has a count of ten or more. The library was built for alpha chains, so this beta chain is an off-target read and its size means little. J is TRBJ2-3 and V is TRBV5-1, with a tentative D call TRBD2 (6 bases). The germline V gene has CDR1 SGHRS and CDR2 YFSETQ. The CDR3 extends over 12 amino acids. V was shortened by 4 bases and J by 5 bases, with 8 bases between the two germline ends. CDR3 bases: TGCGCCAGCAGCGCCGGGGGAGATACGCAGTATTTT. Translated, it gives CASSAGGDTQYF.

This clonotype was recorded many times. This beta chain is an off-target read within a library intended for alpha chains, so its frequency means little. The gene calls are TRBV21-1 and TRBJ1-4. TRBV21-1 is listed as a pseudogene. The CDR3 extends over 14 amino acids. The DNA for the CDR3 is TGTGCCAGCAGCAACCATGGACTAAATGAAAAACTGTTTTTT. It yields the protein CASSNHGLNEKLFF.

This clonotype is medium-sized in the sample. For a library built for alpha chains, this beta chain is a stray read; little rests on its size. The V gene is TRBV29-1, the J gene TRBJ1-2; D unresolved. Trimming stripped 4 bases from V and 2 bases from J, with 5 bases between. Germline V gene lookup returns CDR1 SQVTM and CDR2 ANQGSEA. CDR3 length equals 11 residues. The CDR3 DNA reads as TGCAGCGTTGCGCAGAACTATGGCTACACCTTC. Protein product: CSVAQNYGYTF. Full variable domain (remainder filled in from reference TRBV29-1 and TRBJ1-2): SAVISQKPSRDICQRGTSLTIQCQVDSQVTMMFWYRQQPGQSLTLIATANQGSEATYESGFVIDKFPISRPNLTFSTLTVSNMSPEDSSIYLCSVAQNYGYTFGSGTRLTVV.

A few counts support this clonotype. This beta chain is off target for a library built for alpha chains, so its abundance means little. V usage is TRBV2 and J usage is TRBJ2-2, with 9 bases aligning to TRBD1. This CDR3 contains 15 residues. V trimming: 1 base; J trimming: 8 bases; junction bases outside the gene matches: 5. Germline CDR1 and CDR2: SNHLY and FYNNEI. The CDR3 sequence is CASSEGTGVMGELFF. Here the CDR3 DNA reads TGTGCCAGCAGTGAAGGGACAGGGGTCATGGGGGAGCTGTTTTTT.

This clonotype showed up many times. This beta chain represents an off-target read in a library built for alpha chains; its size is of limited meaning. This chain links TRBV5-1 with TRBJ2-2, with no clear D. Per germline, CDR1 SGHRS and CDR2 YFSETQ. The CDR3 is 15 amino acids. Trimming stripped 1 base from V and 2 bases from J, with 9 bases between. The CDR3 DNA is TGCGCCAGCAGCTTGTCCCCCCTCAACACCGGGGAGCTGTTTTTT. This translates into CASSLSPLNTGELFF.

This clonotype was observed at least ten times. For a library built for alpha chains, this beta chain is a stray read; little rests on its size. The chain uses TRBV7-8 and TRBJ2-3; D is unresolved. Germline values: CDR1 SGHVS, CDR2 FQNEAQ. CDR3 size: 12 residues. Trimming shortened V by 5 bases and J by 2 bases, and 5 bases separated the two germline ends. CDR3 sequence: CASSPPTDTQYF. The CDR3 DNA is TGTGCCAGCAGCCCACCCACAGATACGCAGTATTTT.